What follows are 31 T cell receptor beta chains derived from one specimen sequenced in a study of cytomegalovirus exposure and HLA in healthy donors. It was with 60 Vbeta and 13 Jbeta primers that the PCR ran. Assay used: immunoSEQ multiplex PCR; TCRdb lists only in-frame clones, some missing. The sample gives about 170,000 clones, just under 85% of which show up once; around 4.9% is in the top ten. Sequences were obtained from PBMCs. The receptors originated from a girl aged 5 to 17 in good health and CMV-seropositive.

The CDR3 loop is CASSETGGGQPQHF. The CDR3 DNA reads TGTGCCAGCAGTGAAACAGGGGGCGGTCAGCCCCAGCATTTT. The V call is TRBV6-5, the J call TRBJ1-5; TRBD1 matches at 9 bases. V shed 5 bases, J shed 6 bases, and the junction held 5 bases outside the gene matches. There are 14 residues in the CDR3. The V gene's germline CDR1 is MNHEY and CDR2 SVGAGI.

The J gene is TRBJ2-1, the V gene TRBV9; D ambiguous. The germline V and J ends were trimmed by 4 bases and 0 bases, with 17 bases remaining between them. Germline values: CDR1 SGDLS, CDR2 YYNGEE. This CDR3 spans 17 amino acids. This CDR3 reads CASSSPVAPSSYNEQFF. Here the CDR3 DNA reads TGTGCCAGCAGCTCCCCTGTGGCTCCAAGCTCCTACAATGAGCAGTTCTTC.

CDR3 nucleotide sequence: TGCGCCAGCAGCCAGCTCGGACTGTCGAATGAAAAACTGTTTTTT. This codes for CASSQLGLSNEKLFF. This chain links TRBV4-1 with TRBJ1-4, with D unresolved. With 3 bases removed from V and 5 bases from J, the gap between germline ends came to 13 bases. The germline gives CDR1 MGHRA, CDR2 YSYEKL. The CDR3 spans 15 residues.

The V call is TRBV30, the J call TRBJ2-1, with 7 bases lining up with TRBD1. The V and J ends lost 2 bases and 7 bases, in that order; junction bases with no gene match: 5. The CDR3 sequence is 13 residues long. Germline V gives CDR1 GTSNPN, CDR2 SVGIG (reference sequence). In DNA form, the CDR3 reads TGTGCCTGGAGTCACGCAGGGGGAAATGAGCAGTTCTTC. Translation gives CAWSHAGGNEQFF.

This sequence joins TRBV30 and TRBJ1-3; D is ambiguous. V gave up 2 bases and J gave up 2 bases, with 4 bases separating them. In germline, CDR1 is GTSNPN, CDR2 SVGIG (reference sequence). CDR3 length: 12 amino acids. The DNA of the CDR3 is TGTGCCTGGAGTCACACTGGAAACACCATATATTTT. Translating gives CAWSHTGNTIYF.

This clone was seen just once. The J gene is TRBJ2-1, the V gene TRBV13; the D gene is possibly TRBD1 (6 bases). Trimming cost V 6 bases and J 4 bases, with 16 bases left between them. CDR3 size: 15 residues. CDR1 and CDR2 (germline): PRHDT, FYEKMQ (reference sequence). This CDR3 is CASRSDRQPYNEQFF. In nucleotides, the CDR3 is TGTGCCAGCAGATCCGACAGGCAACCTTACAATGAGCAGTTCTTC.

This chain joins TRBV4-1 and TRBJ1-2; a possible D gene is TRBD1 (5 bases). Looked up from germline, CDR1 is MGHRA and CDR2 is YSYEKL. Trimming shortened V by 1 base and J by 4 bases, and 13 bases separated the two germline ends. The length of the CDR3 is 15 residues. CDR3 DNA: TGCGCCAGCAGCCAAGGACGGGGGTACGTCTATGGCTACACCTTC. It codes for CASSQGRGYVYGYTF.

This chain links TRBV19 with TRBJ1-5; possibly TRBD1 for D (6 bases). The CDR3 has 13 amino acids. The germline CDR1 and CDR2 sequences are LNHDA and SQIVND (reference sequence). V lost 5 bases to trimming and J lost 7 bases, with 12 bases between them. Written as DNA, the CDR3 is TGTGCCAGTAGTGGGGGAGGGGGGCAGCCCCAGCATTTT. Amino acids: CASSGGGGQPQHF.

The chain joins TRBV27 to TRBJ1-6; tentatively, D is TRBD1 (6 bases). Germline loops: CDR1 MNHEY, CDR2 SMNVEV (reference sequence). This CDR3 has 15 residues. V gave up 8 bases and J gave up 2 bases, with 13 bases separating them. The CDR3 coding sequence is TGTGCCAGCCGGTCAGGGGTGGCCTATAATTCACCCCTCCACTTT. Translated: CASRSGVAYNSPLHF.

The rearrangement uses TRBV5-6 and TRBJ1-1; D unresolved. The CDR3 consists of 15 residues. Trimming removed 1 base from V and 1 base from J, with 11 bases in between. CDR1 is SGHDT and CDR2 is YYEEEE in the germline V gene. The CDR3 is CASSLFEGPNTEAFF. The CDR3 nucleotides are TGTGCCAGCAGCTTGTTCGAGGGTCCGAACACTGAAGCTTTCTTT.

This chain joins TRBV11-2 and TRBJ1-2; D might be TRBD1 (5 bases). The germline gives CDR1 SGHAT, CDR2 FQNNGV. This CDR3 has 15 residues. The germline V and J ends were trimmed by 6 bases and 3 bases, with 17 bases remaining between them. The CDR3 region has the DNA TGTGCCAGCAGTACAGAGACAGAAGTTTACTATGGCTACACCTTC. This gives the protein CASSTETEVYYGYTF.

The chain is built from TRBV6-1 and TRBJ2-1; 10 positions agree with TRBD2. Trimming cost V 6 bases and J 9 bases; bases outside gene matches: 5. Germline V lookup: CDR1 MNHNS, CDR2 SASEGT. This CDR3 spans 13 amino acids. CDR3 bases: TGTGCCAGCAGCAGCGGGGGGGCCACTGAGCAGTTCTTC. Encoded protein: CASSSGGATEQFF.

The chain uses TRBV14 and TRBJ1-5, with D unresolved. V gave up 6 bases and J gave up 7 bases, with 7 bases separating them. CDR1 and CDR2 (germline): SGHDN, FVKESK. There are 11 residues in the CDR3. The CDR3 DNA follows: TGTGCCAGCAGTAGAATACAGCCCCAGCATTTT. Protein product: CASSRIQPQHF.

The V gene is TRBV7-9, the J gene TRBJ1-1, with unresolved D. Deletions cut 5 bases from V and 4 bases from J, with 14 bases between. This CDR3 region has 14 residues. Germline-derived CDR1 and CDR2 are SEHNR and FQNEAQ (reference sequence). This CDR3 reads CASSDLTMGTEAFF. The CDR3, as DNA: TGTGCCAGCAGCGACCTGACAATGGGCACTGAAGCTTTCTTT.

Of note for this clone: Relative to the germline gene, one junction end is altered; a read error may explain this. CDR3 amino acids: CASSHSPGGTYEQYF. CDR3 bases: TGTGCCAGCAGTCACTCCCCAGGGGGGACCTACGAGCAGTACTTC. The chain employs TRBV6-5 and TRBJ2-7, with D possibly matching TRBD1 (7 bases). CDR3 size: 15 residues. CDR1 and CDR2 from the germline V gene are MNHEY and SVGAGI.

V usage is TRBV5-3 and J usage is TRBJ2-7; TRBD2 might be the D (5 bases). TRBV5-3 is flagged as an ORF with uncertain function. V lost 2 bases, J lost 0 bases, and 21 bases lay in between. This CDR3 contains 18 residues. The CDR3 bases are TGTGCCAGAAGCTTAGTTAAGTTTCGGGATAGTAGCTCCTACGAGCAGTACTTC. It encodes CARSLVKFRDSSSYEQYF.

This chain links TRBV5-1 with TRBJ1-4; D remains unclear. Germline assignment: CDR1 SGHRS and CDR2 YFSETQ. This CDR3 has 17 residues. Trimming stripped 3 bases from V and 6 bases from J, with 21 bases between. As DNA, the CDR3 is TGCGCCAGCAGCTCCAGGAGCCTGGGAGGGCAAGATGAAAAACTGTTTTTT. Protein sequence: CASSSRSLGGQDEKLFF.

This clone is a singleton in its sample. CDR3 region: CSVGDPPAGNYGYTF. CDR3 sequence (DNA): TGCAGCGTTGGAGACCCCCCTGCAGGGAACTATGGCTACACCTTC. The chain joins TRBV29-1 to TRBJ1-2, with D tentatively TRBD1 (5 bases). In germline, CDR1 is SQVTM, CDR2 ANQGSEA. V was cut by 4 bases and J by 2 bases, with 17 bases left in between. CDR3 length: 15 residues. Combining the CDR3 with reference TRBV29-1 and TRBJ1-2 gives the whole variable domain SAVISQKPSRDICQRGTSLTIQCQVDSQVTMMFWYRQQPGQSLTLIATANQGSEATYESGFVIDKFPISRPNLTFSTLTVSNMSPEDSSIYLCSVGDPPAGNYGYTFGSGTRLTVV.

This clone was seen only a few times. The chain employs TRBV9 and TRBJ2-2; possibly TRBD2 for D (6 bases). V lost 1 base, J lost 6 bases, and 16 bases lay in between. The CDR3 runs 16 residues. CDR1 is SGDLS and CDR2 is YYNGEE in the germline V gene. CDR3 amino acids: CASSVNTGVGPGELFF. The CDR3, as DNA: TGTGCCAGCAGCGTAAATACGGGGGTTGGACCCGGGGAGCTGTTTTTT.

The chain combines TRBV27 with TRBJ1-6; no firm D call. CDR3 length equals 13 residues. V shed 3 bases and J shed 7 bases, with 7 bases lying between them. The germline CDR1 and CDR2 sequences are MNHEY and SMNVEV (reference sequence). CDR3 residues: CASSFLQNSPLHF. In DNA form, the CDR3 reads TGTGCCAGCAGTTTCCTACAGAATTCACCCCTCCACTTT.

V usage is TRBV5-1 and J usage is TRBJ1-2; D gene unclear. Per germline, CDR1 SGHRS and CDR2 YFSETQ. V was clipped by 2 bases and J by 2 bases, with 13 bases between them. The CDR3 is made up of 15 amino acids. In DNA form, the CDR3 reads TGCGCCAGCAGCTTAGGCGGGAACTCGAACTATGGCTACACCTTC. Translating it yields CASSLGGNSNYGYTF.

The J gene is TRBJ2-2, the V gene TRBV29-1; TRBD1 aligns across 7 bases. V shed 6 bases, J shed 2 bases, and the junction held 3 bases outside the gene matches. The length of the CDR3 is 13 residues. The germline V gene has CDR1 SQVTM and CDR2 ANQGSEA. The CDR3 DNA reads TGCAGCGTACGGACAGGAAACACCGGGGAGCTGTTTTTT. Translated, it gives CSVRTGNTGELFF.

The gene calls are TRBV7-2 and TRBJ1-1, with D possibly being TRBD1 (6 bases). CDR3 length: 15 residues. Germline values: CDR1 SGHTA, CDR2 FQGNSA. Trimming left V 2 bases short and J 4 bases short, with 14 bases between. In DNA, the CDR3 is TGTGCCAGCAGCTTAACCCGGCAGGGGACCACTGAAGCTTTCTTT. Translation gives CASSLTRQGTTEAFF.

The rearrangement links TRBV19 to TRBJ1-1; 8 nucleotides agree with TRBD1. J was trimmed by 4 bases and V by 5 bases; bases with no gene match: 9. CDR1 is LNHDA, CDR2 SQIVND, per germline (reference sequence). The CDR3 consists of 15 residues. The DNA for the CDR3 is TGTGCCAGTAGTCCAGACAGGGGTGGAAGCACTGAAGCTTTCTTT. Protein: CASSPDRGGSTEAFF.

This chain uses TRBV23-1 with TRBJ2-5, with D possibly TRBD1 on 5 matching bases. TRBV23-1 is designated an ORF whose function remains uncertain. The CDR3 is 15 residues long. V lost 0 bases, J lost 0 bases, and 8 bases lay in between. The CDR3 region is CASSQSDKYQETQYF. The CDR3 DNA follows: TGCGCCAGCAGTCAATCGGACAAGTACCAAGAGACCCAGTACTTC.

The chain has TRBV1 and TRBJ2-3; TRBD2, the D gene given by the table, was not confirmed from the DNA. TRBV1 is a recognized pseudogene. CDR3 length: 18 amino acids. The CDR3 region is CTSSQELAGGPKADTQYF. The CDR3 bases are TGCACCAGCAGCCAAGAACTAGCGGGGGGGCCGAAGGCGGATACGCAGTATTTT.

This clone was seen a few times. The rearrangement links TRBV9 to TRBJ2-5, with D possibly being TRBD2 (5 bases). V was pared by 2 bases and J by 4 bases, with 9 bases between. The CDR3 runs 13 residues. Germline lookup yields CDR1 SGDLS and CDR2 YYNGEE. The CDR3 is CASSVGVAETQYF. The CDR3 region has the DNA TGTGCCAGCAGCGTCGGGGTTGCAGAGACCCAGTACTTC. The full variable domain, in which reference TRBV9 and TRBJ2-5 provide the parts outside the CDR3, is DSGVTQTPKHLITATGQRVTLRCSPRSGDLSVYWYQQSLDQGLQFLIQYYNGEERAKGNILERFSAQQFPDLHSELNLSSLELGDSALYFCASSVGVAETQYFGPGTRLLVL.

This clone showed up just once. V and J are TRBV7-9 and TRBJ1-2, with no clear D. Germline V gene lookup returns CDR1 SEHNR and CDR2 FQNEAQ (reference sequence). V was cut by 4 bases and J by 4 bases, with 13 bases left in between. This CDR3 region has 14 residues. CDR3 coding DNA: TGTGCCAGCAGCTCCGGGTCTTTGTTCTATGGCTACACCTTC. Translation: CASSSGSLFYGYTF.

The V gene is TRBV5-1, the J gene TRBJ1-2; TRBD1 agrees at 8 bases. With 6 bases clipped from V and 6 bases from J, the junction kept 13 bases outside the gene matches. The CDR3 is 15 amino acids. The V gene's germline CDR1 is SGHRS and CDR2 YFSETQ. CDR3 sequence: CASKSRTGTFDGYTF. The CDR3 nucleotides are TGCGCCAGCAAGTCTAGGACAGGGACTTTCGATGGCTACACCTTC.

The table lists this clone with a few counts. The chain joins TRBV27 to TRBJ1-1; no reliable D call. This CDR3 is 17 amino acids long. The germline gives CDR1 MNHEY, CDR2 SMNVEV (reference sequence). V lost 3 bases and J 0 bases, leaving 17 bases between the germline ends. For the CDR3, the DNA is TGTGCCAGCAGTTTTAGAAGGAGTTCGGTAGTGAACACTGAAGCTTTCTTT. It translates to CASSFRRSSVVNTEAFF.

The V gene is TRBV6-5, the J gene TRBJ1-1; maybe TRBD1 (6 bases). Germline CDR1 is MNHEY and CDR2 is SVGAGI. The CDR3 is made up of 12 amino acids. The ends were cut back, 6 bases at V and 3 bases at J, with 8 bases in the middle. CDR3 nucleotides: TGTGCCAGCAGGGCAGGGGACACTGAAGCTTTCTTT. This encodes CASRAGDTEAFF.